These 4 T cell receptor beta chains share one sample of origin, sequenced in a study of graft-versus-host responses after intestinal transplantation. Libraries were prepared by immunoSEQ multiplex PCR; TCRdb keeps only in-frame clonotypes and omits some of them. The table lists around 90,000 clones, roughly 92% of them singletons, with roughly 0.31% in the top ten. Antigens for these TCRs are unknown. Material: unstimulated CD4+ T cells sorted from spleen or lymph node cells, obtained before intestinal transplant. These TCRs come from a human donor who received an intestinal transplant.

The chain employs TRBV6-1 and TRBJ1-3; D may be TRBD1 (6 bases). Trimming cost V 6 bases and J 3 bases, with 15 bases left between them. The germline V gene encodes CDR1 MNHNS and CDR2 SASEGT. This CDR3 has 15 amino acids. CDR3 in DNA: TGTGCCAGCAGAGCCGTAGGGGGTTTTGGAAACACCATATATTTT. Its protein is CASRAVGGFGNTIYF.

DNA of the CDR3: TGTGCCAGCTCCCCAGCGACTGGAGATACGCAGTATTTT. This encodes CASSPATGDTQYF. This chain connects TRBV18 to TRBJ2-3; D unresolved. Germline lookup yields CDR1 KGHSH and CDR2 LQKENI. This CDR3 is built from 13 residues. With 6 bases removed from V and 5 bases from J, the gap between germline ends came to 12 bases. Based on the CDR3 plus reference TRBV18 and TRBJ2-3, the full variable domain is NAGVMQNPRHLVRRRGQEARLRCSPMKGHSHVYWYRQLPEEGLKFMVYLQKENIIDESGMPKERFSAEFPKEGPSILRIQQVVRGDSAAYFCASSPATGDTQYFGPGTRLTVL.

The chain joins TRBV4-1 to TRBJ1-3; D unresolved. V was shortened by 0 bases and J by 0 bases, with 6 bases between the two germline ends. The V gene's germline CDR1 is MGHRA and CDR2 YSYEKL. CDR3 size: 15 residues. CDR3: CASSQEQPSGNTIYF. The CDR3 bases are TGCGCCAGCAGCCAAGAACAACCCTCTGGAAACACCATATATTTT.

Details on this clone: Different DNA sequences within this sample yield the same CDR3. V gene TRBV9 combines with J gene TRBJ1-1; D call uncertain. Germline CDR1 is SGDLS and CDR2 is YYNGEE. The CDR3 runs to 13 residues. The V end was cut by 1 base, the J end by 5 bases, with 9 bases between. CDR3 protein: CASSVKGNTEAFF. The CDR3 DNA reads TGTGCCAGCAGCGTAAAAGGGAATACTGAAGCTTTCTTT. Looking up the rest from reference TRBV9 and TRBJ1-1 gives the full variable domain: DSGVTQTPKHLITATGQRVTLRCSPRSGDLSVYWYQQSLDQGLQFLIQYYNGEERAKGNILERFSAQQFPDLHSELNLSSLELGDSALYFCASSVKGNTEAFFGQGTRLTVV.